A single sample is the source of the 15 T cell receptor beta chains below, sequenced in a study of early T cells in non-severe SARS-CoV-2 infection. A single record per CDR3 protein comes from TCRdb applying MiXCR to the 5' RACE reads. The data show about 39,000 distinct CDR3 sequences, 5.5% seen once. This specimen was whole blood, taken at baseline. The receptors originated from an adult who was a healthcare worker with PCR-confirmed SARS-CoV-2 infection or an uninfected control (not recorded which).

This clonotype was recorded at least ten times. The CDR3 DNA sequence: TGTGCCAGCAGTAACCGGGACAGGGGTTGGGGCTACACCTTC. This sequence encodes CASSNRDRGWGYTF. The rearrangement uses TRBV28 and TRBJ1-2; TRBD1 matches 10 bases. V shed 5 bases, J shed 8 bases, and the junction held 8 bases outside the gene matches. CDR1 MDHEN and CDR2 SYDVKM come from the germline V gene. The CDR3 consists of 14 residues.

This clonotype occurred many times. V and J are TRBV11-1 and TRBJ2-5; 15 positions match TRBD2. The ends lost 5 bases at V and 7 bases at J; junction bases unmatched: 8. The CDR3 length is 16 residues. Germline V gene sequence: CDR1 SGHAT, CDR2 FQDESV (reference sequence). DNA for the CDR3: TGTGCCAGCAGCGATCTGGGACTAGCGGGGGGACGGACCCAGTACTTC. It is translated as CASSDLGLAGGRTQYF.

This clonotype has ten or more counts. V usage is TRBV28 and J usage is TRBJ2-3; TRBD1 might be the D (5 bases). Between the trimmed V and J ends, which lost 7 bases and 5 bases, there was a span of 10 bases. Germline loops: CDR1 MDHEN, CDR2 SYDVKM. CDR3 length: 12 amino acids. The CDR3 is CASISTGDTQYF. CDR3 nucleotide sequence: TGTGCCAGCATTTCCACAGGAGATACGCAGTATTTT.

There are many counts of this clonotype. The V gene is TRBV13, the J gene TRBJ2-5; D ambiguous. The V end was cut by 1 base, the J end by 5 bases, with 14 bases between. The CDR3 runs to 15 residues. Germline lookup yields CDR1 PRHDT and CDR2 FYEKMQ (reference sequence). The DNA of the CDR3 is TGTGCCAGCAGCTTAGCGGGCCAACATGGGGAGACCCAGTACTTC. Translation: CASSLAGQHGETQYF.

This clonotype appeared many times. The DNA of the CDR3 is TGTGCCAGCAGCCCGAGGGCGGGAGGAATCTACGAGCAGTACTTC. This sequence encodes CASSPRAGGIYEQYF. This chain links TRBV3-1 with TRBJ2-7; 8 nucleotides line up with TRBD2. In germline, CDR1 is LGHDT, CDR2 YNNKEL (reference sequence). J was trimmed by 3 bases and V by 4 bases; bases with no gene match: 8. This CDR3 comprises 15 residues.

In nucleotides, the CDR3 is TGCGCCAGCAGAGGACAGACTAACTATGGCTACACCTTC. As protein: CASRGQTNYGYTF. The V and J genes are TRBV5-1 and TRBJ1-2, with D possibly being TRBD1 (6 bases). Per the germline V gene, CDR1 is SGHRS and CDR2 is YFSETQ. The CDR3 is made up of 13 amino acids. Trimming took off 5 bases at V and 0 bases at J, with 8 bases between the two ends.

This clonotype was recorded many times. This chain connects TRBV12-3 or TRBV12-4 to TRBJ2-7; 10 positions agree with TRBD1. V trimming: 8 bases; J trimming: 5 bases; junction bases outside the gene matches: 9. The CDR3 extends over 14 amino acids. For the CDR3, the DNA is TGTGCCAGCGCCCCGGGACAGGGGTTGAACGAGCAGTACTTC. Translated: CASAPGQGLNEQYF.

The CDR3 DNA reads TGCGCCAGCACCATGAGAATCTCTGGGGCCAACGTCCTGACTTTC. This encodes CASTMRISGANVLTF. The rearrangement joins TRBV10-2 to TRBJ2-6; D call uncertain. The CDR3 is 15 residues long. Trimming took off 7 bases at V and 0 bases at J, with 10 bases between the two ends. Germline V gene lookup returns CDR1 WSHSY and CDR2 SAAADI.

The rearrangement joins TRBV6-5 to TRBJ1-3, with D unclear. The CDR3 runs 16 residues. Germline V gives CDR1 MNHEY, CDR2 SVGAGI. V lost 0 bases to trimming and J lost 0 bases, with 9 bases between them. CDR3 sequence reads: CASSYSGVNSGNTIYF. CDR3 sequence (DNA): TGTGCCAGCAGTTACTCCGGGGTTAACTCTGGAAACACCATATATTTT.

This clonotype has ten or more counts. The rearrangement links TRBV10-2 to TRBJ1-2; 12 bases are shared with TRBD1. The V and J ends lost 4 bases and 0 bases, in that order; junction bases with no gene match: 6. This CDR3 has 17 amino acids. Germline CDR1 and CDR2: WSHSY and SAAADI. In nucleotides, the CDR3 is TGCGCCAGCAGTGCCGGGACAGGGGGCGCAGCTAACTATGGCTACACCTTC. Protein sequence: CASSAGTGGAANYGYTF.

This clonotype was recorded many times. The chain joins TRBV4-3 to TRBJ2-1; D possibly uses TRBD1 or TRBD2 (5 bases each). The CDR3 is made up of 16 amino acids. V lost 0 bases, J lost 4 bases, and 13 bases lay in between. Per the germline V gene, CDR1 is LGHNA and CDR2 is YSLEER. CDR3 region: CASSQEGLGVYNEQFF. CDR3 in DNA: TGCGCCAGCAGCCAAGAGGGCCTGGGGGTATACAATGAGCAGTTCTTC.

In its sample, this clonotype was seen many times. The chain is built from TRBV10-3 and TRBJ1-5; tentative D call: TRBD1 (5 bases). The germline CDR1 and CDR2 sequences are ENHRY and SYGVKD. V was cut by 7 bases and J by 9 bases, with 13 bases left in between. The CDR3 is made up of 12 amino acids. The CDR3 is CAIKDVGTPQHF. In DNA form, the CDR3 reads TGTGCCATCAAGGATGTGGGGACGCCCCAGCATTTT.

Many counts were recorded for this clonotype. The rearrangement links TRBV6-2 or TRBV6-3 to TRBJ2-2; no clear D gene. CDR1 and CDR2 from the germline V gene are MNHEY and SVGEGT. The CDR3 is made up of 17 amino acids. V lost 0 bases, J lost 8 bases, and 19 bases lay in between. CDR3 DNA: TGTGCCAGCAGTTACTCGAGTATGAGACGTCTTGGAGGGGAGCTGTTTTTT. Residues: CASSYSSMRRLGGELFF.

The sample holds many counts of this clonotype. The rearrangement uses TRBV27 and TRBJ1-2; 7 bases match TRBD1. Trimming cost V 2 bases and J 6 bases; bases outside gene matches: 6. The CDR3 extends over 14 amino acids. CDR1 MNHEY and CDR2 SMNVEV come from the germline V gene (reference sequence). CDR3 region: CASSLMAGGDGYTF. CDR3 nucleotides: TGTGCCAGCAGTTTAATGGCAGGGGGAGATGGCTACACCTTC.

In the case of this clonotype: A much larger clone sits a single nucleotide away, making a read error possible. Since no conserved phenylalanine or tryptophan closes the CDR3, a read error is the likely cause. The chain has TRBV27 and TRBJ1-1, with D unresolved. This CDR3 contains 13 residues. Trimming left V 8 bases short and J 6 bases short, with 16 bases between. Germline CDR1 MNHEY, CDR2 SMNVEV (reference sequence). Written as DNA, the CDR3 is TGTGCCAGCGGGTACCTTCGGGCCGCTGAAGCTTTCTAT. This translates into CASGYLRAAEAFY.